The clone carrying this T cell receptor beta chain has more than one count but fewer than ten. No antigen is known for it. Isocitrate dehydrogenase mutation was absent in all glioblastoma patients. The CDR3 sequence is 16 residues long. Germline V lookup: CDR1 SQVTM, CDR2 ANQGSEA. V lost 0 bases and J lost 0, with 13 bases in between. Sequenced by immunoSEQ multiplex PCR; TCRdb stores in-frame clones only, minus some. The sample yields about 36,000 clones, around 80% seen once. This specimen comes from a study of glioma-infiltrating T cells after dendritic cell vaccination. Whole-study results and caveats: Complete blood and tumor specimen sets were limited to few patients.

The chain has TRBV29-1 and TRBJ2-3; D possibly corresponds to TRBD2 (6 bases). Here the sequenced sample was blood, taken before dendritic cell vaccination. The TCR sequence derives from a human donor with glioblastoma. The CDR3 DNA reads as TGCAGCGTTGAAGATCGGCTAGCGACGAGCACAGATACGCAGTATTTT. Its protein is CSVEDRLATSTDTQYF.